The entry below gives a single TCR beta chain sequence along with its context. CDR3 length: 16 amino acids. The germline V gene encodes CDR1 MNHNS and CDR2 SASEGT. V lost 5 bases and J lost 2, with 13 bases in between. These data originate in a study of T-cell reconstitution after alpha-beta-depleted transplantation in children. Preparation of the TCRbeta library used unique molecular identifiers. MiXCR was run by TCRdb on the PCR reads, yielding one entry per CDR3 protein. The profile shows approximately 390,000 distinct CDR3 sequences, approximately 10% of them singletons. The TCR sequence derives from a human donor who donated a stem cell graft to a child with acute myeloid leukemia. The material was PBMCs from the stem cell graft donor, obtained from the stem cell graft. The chain uses TRBV6-1 and TRBJ2-6; D unresolved. In DNA form, the CDR3 reads TGTGCCAGCAGTCAATTCGGGCCAACTGGGGCCAACGTCCTGACTTTC. Encoded protein: CASSQFGPTGANVLTF.